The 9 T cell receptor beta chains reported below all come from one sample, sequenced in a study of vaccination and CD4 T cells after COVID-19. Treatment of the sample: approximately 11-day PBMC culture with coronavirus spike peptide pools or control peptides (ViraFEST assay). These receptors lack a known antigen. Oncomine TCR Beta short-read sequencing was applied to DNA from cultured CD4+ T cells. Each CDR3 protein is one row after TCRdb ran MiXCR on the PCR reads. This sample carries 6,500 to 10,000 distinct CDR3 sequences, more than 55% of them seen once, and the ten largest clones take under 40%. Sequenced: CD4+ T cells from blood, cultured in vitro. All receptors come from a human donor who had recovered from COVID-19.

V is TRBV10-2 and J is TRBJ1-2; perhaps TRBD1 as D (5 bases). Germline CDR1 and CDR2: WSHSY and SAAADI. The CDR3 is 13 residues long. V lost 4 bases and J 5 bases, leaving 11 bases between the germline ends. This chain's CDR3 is CASSVGAVYGYTF. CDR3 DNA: TGCGCCAGCAGTGTCGGGGCTGTTTATGGCTACACCTTC.

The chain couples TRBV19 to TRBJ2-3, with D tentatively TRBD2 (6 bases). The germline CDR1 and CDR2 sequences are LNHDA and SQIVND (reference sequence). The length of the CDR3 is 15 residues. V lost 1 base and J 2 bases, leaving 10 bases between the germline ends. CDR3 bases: TGTGCCAGTAGTATAGGTAGCGGAGACACAGATACGCAGTATTTT. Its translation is CASSIGSGDTDTQYF.

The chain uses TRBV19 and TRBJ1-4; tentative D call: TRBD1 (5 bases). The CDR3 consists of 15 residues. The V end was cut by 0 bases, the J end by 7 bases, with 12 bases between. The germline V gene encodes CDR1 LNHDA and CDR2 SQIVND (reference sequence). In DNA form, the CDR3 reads TGTGCCAGTAGTATAGACAGGGTCGGAGGTGAAAAACTGTTTTTT. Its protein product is CASSIDRVGGEKLFF.

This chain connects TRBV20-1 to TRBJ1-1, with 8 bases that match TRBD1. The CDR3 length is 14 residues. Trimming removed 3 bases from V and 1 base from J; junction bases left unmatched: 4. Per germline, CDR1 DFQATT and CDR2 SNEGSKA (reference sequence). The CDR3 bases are TGCAGTGCTAGGGCCGGGACAGGGAACACTGAAGCTTTCTTT. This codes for CSARAGTGNTEAFF.

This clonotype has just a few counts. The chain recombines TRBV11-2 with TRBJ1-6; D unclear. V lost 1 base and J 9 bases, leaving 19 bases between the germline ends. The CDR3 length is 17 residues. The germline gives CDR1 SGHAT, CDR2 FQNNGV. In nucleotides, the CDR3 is TGTGCCAGCAGCTTAGCAGGTTCGGCGTACCTGGGTTCACCCCTCCACTTT. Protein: CASSLAGSAYLGSPLHF. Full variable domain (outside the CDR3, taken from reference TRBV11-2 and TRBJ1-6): EAGVAQSPRYKIIEKRQSVAFWCNPISGHATLYWYQQILGQGPKLLIQFQNNGVVDDSQLPKDRFSAERLKGVDSTLKIQPAKLEDSAVYLCASSLAGSAYLGSPLHFGNGTRLTVT.

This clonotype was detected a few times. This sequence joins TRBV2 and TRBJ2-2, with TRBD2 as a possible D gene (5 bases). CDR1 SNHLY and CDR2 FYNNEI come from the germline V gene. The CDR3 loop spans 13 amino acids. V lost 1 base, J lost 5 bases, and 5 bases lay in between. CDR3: CASSEGGTGELFF. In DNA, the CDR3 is TGTGCCAGCAGTGAAGGCGGGACCGGGGAGCTGTTTTTT. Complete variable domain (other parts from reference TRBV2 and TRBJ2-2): EPEVTQTPSHQVTQMGQEVILRCVPISNHLYFYWYRQILGQKVEFLVSFYNNEISEKSEIFDDQFSVERPDGSNFTLKIRSTKLEDSAMYFCASSEGGTGELFFGEGSRLTVL.

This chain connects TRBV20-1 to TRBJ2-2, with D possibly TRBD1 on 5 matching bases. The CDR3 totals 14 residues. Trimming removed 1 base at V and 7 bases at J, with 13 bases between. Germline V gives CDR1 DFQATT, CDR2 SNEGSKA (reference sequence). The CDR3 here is CSARVSGSNGELFF. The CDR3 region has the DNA TGCAGTGCTAGAGTTTCAGGGTCTAACGGGGAGCTGTTTTTT.

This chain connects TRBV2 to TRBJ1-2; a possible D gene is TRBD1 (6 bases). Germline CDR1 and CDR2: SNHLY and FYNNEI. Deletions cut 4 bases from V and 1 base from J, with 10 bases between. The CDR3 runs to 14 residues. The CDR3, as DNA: TGTGCCAGCAGTGGGACAGTCCGTAACTATGGCTACACCTTC. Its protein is CASSGTVRNYGYTF.

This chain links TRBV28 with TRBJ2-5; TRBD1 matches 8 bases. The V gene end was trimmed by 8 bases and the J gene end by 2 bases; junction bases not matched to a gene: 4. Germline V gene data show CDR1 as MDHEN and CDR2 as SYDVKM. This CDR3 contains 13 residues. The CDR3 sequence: CASHRQGQETQYF. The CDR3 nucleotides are TGTGCCAGCCATCGACAGGGGCAAGAGACCCAGTACTTC.